The sequence of this TCR beta chain was determined in a study of T-cell memory formation after mild COVID-19. Overall study context: Clusters of TCRs were largely donor specific. Whole-study findings and limits: The authors did not confirm SARS-CoV-2 specificity of second-wave clones peaking day 37. Day 15 to 85 contractors were CD4/CD8 balanced; later expanders leaned CD4+.

Deletions cut 0 bases from V and 4 bases from J, with 16 bases between. This CDR3 has 17 residues. Germline lookup yields CDR1 SGHTA and CDR2 FQGTGA. TCRalpha and TCRbeta libraries used 5'RACE with constant-segment primers and UMIs. Each CDR3 protein is one row after TCRdb ran MiXCR on the 5' RACE reads. This sample has about 540,000 distinct CDR3 sequences, with around 21% found just once. In this sample, this clonotype turned up a few times. Its antigen is unidentified. This chain uses TRBV7-3 with TRBJ2-1; D might be TRBD2 (6 bases). The source is an adult woman who had mild COVID-19 (a few samples of this study predate the infection). Cell type and time point are not known. The specimen was PBMCs or a T cell subset sorted from them (not recorded which). The CDR3 sequence is CASSLTFETRGYNEQFF. The CDR3 nucleotides read TGTGCCAGCAGCTTAACGTTCGAGACTAGGGGATACAATGAGCAGTTCTTC.